This T cell receptor (beta chain) was recovered during a study of neoadjuvant anti-PD-1 for oral cavity cancer. Trimming left V 6 bases short and J 3 bases short, with 12 bases between. Germline values: CDR1 SQVTM, CDR2 ANQGSEA. The CDR3 consists of 12 residues. Measured with immunoSEQ multiplex PCR; TCRdb has only the in-frame clones, and not every one. Of approximately 13,000 clones listed, roughly 70% were seen once; the top ten hold under 4%. As to time point: after neoadjuvant nivolumab, at surgical resection. This receptor was identified in a person aged 40 to 85 with oral cavity squamous cell carcinoma. Sample: PBMCs, taken after nivolumab (anti-PD-1) treatment. V gene TRBV29-1 combines with J gene TRBJ2-7; perhaps TRBD1 as D (5 bases). The CDR3 spells CSVLTDHYEQYF. In DNA, the CDR3 is TGCAGCGTCCTGACAGATCACTACGAGCAGTACTTC.